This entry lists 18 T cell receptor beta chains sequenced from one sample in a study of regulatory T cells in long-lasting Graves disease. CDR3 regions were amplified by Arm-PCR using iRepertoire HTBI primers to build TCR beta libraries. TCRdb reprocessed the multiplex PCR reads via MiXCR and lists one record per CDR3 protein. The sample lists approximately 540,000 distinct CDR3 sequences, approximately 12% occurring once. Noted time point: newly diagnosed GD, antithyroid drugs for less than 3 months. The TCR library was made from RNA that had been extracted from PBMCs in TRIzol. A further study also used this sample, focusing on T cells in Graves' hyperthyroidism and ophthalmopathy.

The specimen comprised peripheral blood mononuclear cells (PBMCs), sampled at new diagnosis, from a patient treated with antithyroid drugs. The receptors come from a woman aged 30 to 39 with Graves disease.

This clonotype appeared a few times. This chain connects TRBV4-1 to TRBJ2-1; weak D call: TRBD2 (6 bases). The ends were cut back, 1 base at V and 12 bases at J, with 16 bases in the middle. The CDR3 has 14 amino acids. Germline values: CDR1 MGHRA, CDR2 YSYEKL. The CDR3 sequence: CASSQVRGTPWQFF. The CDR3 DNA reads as TGCGCCAGCAGCCAAGTCCGGGGGACCCCTTGGCAGTTCTTC.

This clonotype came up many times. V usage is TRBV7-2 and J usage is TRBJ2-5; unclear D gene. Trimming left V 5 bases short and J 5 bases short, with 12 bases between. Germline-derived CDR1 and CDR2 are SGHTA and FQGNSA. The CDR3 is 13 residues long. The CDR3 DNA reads TGTGCCAGCAGCCCGAACACGAGGGAGACCCAGTACTTC. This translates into CASSPNTRETQYF.

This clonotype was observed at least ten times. The CDR3 DNA is TGCAGTGCTCAAAATAGCGGGCGGTACACAGATACGCAGTATTTT. Encoded protein: CSAQNSGRYTDTQYF. The chain couples TRBV20-1 to TRBJ2-3; 7 nucleotides agree with TRBD2. The CDR3 sequence is 15 residues long. CDR1 is DFQATT, CDR2 SNEGSKA, per germline (reference sequence). Germline trimming cut 5 bases from V and 2 bases from J; bases unmatched to any gene: 10.

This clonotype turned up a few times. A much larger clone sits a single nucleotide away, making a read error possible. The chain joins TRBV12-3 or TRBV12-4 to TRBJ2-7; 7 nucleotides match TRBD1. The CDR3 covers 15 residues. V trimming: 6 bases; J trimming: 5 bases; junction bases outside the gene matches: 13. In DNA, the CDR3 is TGTGCCAGCAGGACCCTCGACAGGGTAACCCACGAGCAGTACTTC. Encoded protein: CASRTLDRVTHEQYF.

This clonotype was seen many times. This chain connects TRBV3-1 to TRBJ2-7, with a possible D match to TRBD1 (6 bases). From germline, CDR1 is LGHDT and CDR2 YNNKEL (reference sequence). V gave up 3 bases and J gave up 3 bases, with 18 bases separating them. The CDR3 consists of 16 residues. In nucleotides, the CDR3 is TGTGCCAGCAGCCAGGACAGCCACAACAGCTTCTACGAGCAGTACTTC. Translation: CASSQDSHNSFYEQYF.

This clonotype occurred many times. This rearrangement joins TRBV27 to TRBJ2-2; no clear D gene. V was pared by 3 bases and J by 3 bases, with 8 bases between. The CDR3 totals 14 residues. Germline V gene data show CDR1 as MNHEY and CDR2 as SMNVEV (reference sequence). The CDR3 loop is CASSFLSDTGELFF. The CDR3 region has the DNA TGTGCCAGCAGTTTTCTCTCCGACACCGGGGAGCTGTTTTTT.

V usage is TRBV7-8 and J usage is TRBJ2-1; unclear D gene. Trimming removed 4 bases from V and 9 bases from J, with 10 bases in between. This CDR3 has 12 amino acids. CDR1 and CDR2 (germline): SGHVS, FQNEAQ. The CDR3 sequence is CASSSTDGEQFF. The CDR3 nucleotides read TGTGCCAGCAGCTCTACAGACGGTGAGCAGTTCTTC. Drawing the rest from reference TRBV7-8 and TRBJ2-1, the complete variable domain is GAGVSQSPRYKVAKRGQDVALRCDPISGHVSLFWYQQALGQGPEFLTYFQNEAQLDKSGLPSDRFFAERPEGSVSTLKIQRTQQEDSAVYLCASSSTDGEQFFGPGTRLTVL.

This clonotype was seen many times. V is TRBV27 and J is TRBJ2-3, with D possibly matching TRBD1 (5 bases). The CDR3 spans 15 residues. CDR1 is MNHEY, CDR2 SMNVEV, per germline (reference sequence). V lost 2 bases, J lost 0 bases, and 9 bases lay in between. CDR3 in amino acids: CASSLGAFSTDTQYF. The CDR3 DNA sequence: TGTGCCAGCAGTTTAGGGGCATTTAGCACAGATACGCAGTATTTT.

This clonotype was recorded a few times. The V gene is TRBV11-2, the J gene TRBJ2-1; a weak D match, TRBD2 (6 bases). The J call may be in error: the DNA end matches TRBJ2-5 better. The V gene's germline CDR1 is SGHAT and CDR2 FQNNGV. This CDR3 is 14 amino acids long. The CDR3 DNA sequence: TGTGCCAGCAACCCCCGAGTAGTAGGGGAGGCCCAGTACTTC. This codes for CASNPRVVGEAQYF.

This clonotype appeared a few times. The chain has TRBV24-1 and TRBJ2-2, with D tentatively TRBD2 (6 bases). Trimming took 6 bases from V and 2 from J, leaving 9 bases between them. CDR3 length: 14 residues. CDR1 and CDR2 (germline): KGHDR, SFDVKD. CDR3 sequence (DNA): TGTGCCACCAGTTATGGGACTAACACCGGGGAGCTGTTTTTT. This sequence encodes CATSYGTNTGELFF.

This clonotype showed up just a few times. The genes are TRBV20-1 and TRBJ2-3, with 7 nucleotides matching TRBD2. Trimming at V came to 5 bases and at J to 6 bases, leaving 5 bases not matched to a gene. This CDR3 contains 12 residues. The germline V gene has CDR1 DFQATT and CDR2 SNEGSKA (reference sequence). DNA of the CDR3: TGCAGTGCTTGGACTAGTTCGGATACGCAGTATTTT. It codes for CSAWTSSDTQYF.

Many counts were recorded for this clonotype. This chain's CDR3 is CASSASLWAFFNRGSRTGELFF. As DNA, the CDR3 is TGTGCCAGCAGTGCCTCCTTGTGGGCGTTTTTCAACAGGGGGTCGAGAACCGGGGAGCTGTTTTTT. The V call is TRBV12-3 or TRBV12-4, the J call TRBJ2-2, with 8 bases identical to TRBD1. This CDR3 has 22 residues. With 5 bases clipped from V and 5 bases from J, the junction kept 28 bases outside the gene matches.

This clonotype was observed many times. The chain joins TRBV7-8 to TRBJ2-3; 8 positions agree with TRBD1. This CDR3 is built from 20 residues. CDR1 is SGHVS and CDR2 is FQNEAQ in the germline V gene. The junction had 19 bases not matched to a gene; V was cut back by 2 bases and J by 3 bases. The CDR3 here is CASSLSAYYQGAGRTDTQYF. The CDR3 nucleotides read TGTGCCAGCAGCTTATCAGCGTACTATCAGGGGGCAGGAAGAACAGATACGCAGTATTTT.

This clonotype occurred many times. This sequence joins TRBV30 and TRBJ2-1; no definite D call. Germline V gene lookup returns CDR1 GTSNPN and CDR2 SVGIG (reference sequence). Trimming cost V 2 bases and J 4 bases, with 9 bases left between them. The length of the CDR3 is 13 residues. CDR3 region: CAWSTGSYNEQFF. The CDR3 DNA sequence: TGTGCCTGGAGTACCGGAAGTTACAATGAGCAGTTCTTC. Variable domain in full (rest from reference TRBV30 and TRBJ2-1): SQTIHQWPATLVQPVGSPLSLECTVEGTSNPNLYWYRQAAGRGLQLLFYSVGIGQISSEVPQNLSASRPQDRQFILSSKKLLLSDSGFYLCAWSTGSYNEQFFGPGTRLTVL.

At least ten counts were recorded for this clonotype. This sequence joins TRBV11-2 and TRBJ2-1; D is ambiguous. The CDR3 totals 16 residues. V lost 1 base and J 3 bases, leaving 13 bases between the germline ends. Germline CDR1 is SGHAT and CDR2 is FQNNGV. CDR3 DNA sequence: TGTGCCAGCAGCTTAGTTGCGACCCGACTCTACAATGAGCAGTTCTTC. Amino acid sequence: CASSLVATRLYNEQFF.

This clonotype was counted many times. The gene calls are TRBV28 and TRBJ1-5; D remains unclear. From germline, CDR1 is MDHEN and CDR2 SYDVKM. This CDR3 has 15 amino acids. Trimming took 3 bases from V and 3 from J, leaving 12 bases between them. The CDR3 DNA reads TGTGCCAGCAGTTTCCGTGGACGGTACAATCAGCCCCAGCATTTT. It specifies CASSFRGRYNQPQHF.

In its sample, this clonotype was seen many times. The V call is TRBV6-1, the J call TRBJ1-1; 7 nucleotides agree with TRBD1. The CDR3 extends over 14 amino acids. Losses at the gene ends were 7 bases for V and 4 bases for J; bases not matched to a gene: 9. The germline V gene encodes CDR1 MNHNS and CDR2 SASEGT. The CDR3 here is CASTHRGGSTEAFF. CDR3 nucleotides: TGTGCCAGCACCCACAGGGGCGGGAGCACTGAAGCTTTCTTT.

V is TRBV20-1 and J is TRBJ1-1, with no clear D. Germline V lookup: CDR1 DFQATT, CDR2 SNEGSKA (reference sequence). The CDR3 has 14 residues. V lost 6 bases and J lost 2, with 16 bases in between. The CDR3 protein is CSALTLGPNTEAFF. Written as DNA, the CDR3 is TGCAGTGCGCTTACCCTTGGGCCCAACACTGAAGCTTTCTTT.